This TCR beta chain was profiled in a study of blood T cell repertoires in COVID-19. In the study overall: The study drew acute and convalescent COVID-19 samples from the United States, Italy and Spain.

V was pared by 5 bases and J by 3 bases, with 26 bases between. The CDR3 sequence is 18 residues long. The V gene's germline CDR1 is SGHAT and CDR2 FQNNGV. Authors' processing steps: By means of reference gene primer amplification, nucleated cell counts were estimated. Repertoires were generated with immunoSEQ multiplex PCR, while TCRdb's copy carries only in-frame clones and drops some. V and J calls and clone size follow that table, whereas D and trimming were derived from the DNA. The table lists approximately 210,000 clones, around 88% of them singletons. This TCR was recovered from a man between 18 and 29 years old with active or convalescent COVID-19. The chain uses TRBV11-2 and TRBJ2-7; possibly TRBD2 for D (6 bases). What was sequenced was peripheral blood. CDR3 loop: CASSNPVGGSVNFYEQYF. CDR3 DNA: TGTGCCAGCAGCAACCCTGTCGGAGGGAGTGTTAATTTCTACGAGCAGTACTTC.